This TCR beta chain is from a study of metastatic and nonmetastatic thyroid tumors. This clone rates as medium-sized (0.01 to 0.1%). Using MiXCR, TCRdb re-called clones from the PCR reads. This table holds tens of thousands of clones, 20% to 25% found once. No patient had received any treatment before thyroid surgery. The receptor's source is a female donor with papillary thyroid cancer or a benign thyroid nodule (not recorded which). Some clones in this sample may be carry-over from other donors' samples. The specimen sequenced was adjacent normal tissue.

The CDR3 spells CASSGTGTQRYGYTF. In DNA, the CDR3 is TGTGCCAGCAGTGGGACCGGGACCCAGCGCTATGGCTACACCTTC. This chain links TRBV6-2 or TRBV6-3 with TRBJ1-2; weak D call: TRBD1 (5 bases). Trimming removed 5 bases from V and 4 bases from J, with 17 bases in between. The germline gives CDR1 MNHEY, CDR2 SVGEGT. CDR3 length: 15 amino acids.